The rows below give T cell receptor beta chains drawn from one sample of a study of T cell repertoires in cytomegalovirus infection. The antigens these receptors bind are not known. TCRdb reprocessed the reads with MiXCR, giving one entry per CDR3 protein. Of around 770,000 distinct CDR3 sequences listed, 25% to 35% are singletons. The sample in question was cultured CD8+ T cells from PBMCs, obtained from culture after CMV antigen stimulation. Every receptor here comes from a human donor in good health (CMV status not recorded). Some clones in this sample may be carry-over from other donors' samples. Both conserved end residues are part of each CDR3. A D gene is named only where the DNA matches it firmly. Clone size is shown for a subset of rows, as once, few, many or a class of expanded clone.

d_call	v_call	j_call	clone_size	cdr3_aa	cdr3_nt
-	TRBV27	TRBJ1-2	-	CASWGGANYGYTF	TGTGCCAGCTGGGGAGGGGCGAACTATGGCTACACCTTC
TRBD1	TRBV28	TRBJ2-5	-	CASSPRQGWDQETQYF	TGTGCCAGCAGCCCTAGACAGGGGTGGGACCAAGAGACCCAGTACTTC
-	TRBV6-1	TRBJ2-7	-	CASSEGGGTLTYEQYF	TGTGCCAGCAGTGAGGGGGGTGGGACCTTGACCTACGAGCAGTACTTC
TRBD2	TRBV29-1	TRBJ2-3	few	CSVHLLAGSTDTQYF	TGCAGCGTTCATTTACTAGCGGGGAGTACAGATACGCAGTATTTT
TRBD2	TRBV10-3	TRBJ2-5	few	CAISGGAEAGVQETQYF	TGTGCCATCAGCGGAGGAGCCGAAGCGGGGGTACAAGAGACCCAGTACTTC
TRBD2	TRBV14	TRBJ2-7	-	CASSQGLAVSYEQYF	TGTGCCAGCAGCCAAGGACTAGCGGTCTCCTACGAGCAGTACTTC
-	TRBV10-3	TRBJ2-2	few	CAISDSPQANTGELFF	TGTGCCATCAGTGATTCTCCACAGGCGAACACCGGGGAGCTGTTTTTT
-	TRBV12-3/TRBV12-4	TRBJ2-1	few	CASRPPGVSEQFF	TGTGCCAGCAGACCCCCTGGGGTTTCTGAGCAGTTCTTC
-	TRBV27	TRBJ1-1	-	CASSWGLQDTEAFF	TGTGCCAGCAGTTGGGGACTCCAAGACACTGAAGCTTTCTTT
-	TRBV15	TRBJ1-6	once	CATSGGLFDNSPLHF	TGTGCCACCAGCGGTGGGCTCTTTGATAATTCACCCCTCCACTTT
-	TRBV27	TRBJ1-5	-	CASSDWGVSGQPQHF	TGTGCCAGCAGTGATTGGGGGGTCTCGGGGCAGCCCCAGCATTTT
TRBD1	TRBV19	TRBJ2-1	-	CASSLGQGAWEQFF	TGTGCCAGTAGCCTGGGGCAGGGGGCCTGGGAGCAGTTCTTC
-	TRBV10-3	TRBJ2-3	-	CAISESIRRAARTDTQYF	TGTGCCATCAGTGAGTCGATAAGGAGGGCCGCACGTACAGATACGCAGTATTTT
-	TRBV7-9	TRBJ2-1	few	CASSLEGAPFNEQFF	TGTGCCAGCAGCTTGGAAGGGGCACCCTTCAATGAGCAGTTCTTC
TRBD1	TRBV5-6	TRBJ1-5	few	CASSQKRTGLGSPQHF	TGTGCCAGCAGCCAAAAACGGACAGGCTTAGGGAGCCCCCAGCATTTT
-	TRBV19	TRBJ2-1	few	CASSRQDSYNEQFF	TGTGCCAGTAGTAGGCAGGACTCCTACAATGAGCAGTTCTTC
-	TRBV12-3/TRBV12-4	TRBJ2-3	few	CASSLPKSTDTQYF	TGTGCCAGCAGTTTACCGAAGAGCACAGATACGCAGTATTTT
TRBD2	TRBV7-9	TRBJ2-7	-	CASSFPGLAGLVEQYF	TGTGCCAGCAGCTTTCCGGGACTAGCGGGTCTGGTCGAGCAGTACTTC
-	TRBV5-1	TRBJ2-4	once	CASSLYATIDGSMENIQYF	TGCGCCAGCAGCTTGTACGCTACGATAGACGGCTCCATGGAAAACATTCAGTACTTC
-	TRBV5-1	TRBJ1-1	-	CASSLWGGATEAFF	TGCGCCAGCAGCTTGTGGGGGGGGGCCACTGAAGCTTTCTTT
-	TRBV5-4	TRBJ1-1	-	CASLDGSMNTEAFF	TGTGCCAGCCTTGACGGGTCCATGAACACTGAAGCTTTCTTT
-	TRBV5-4	TRBJ1-2	once	CASTTGEGFASYGYTF	TGTGCCAGCACCACCGGGGAAGGGTTCGCCTCCTATGGCTACACCTTC
-	TRBV7-2	TRBJ1-1	many	CASSSITWTDPRTEAFF	TGTGCCAGCAGCTCGATTACCTGGACGGATCCTCGAACTGAAGCTTTCTTT
-	TRBV11-1	TRBJ1-2	-	CATTGTGNYGYTF	TGTGCCACAACCGGGACCGGAAACTATGGCTACACCTTC
-	TRBV6-5	TRBJ2-3	few	CASSPNRDLDTQYF	TGTGCCAGCAGTCCCAATCGGGATCTAGATACGCAGTATTTT
-	TRBV12-5	TRBJ1-1	-	CASGLVRYRSAEAFF	TGTGCTAGTGGTTTGGTAAGGTACCGAAGCGCTGAAGCTTTCTTT
-	TRBV6-9	TRBJ2-2	-	CASSYSGGMNTGELFF	TGTGCCAGCAGTTATTCTGGGGGGATGAACACCGGGGAGCTGTTTTTT
TRBD1	TRBV28	TRBJ1-6	few	CASSTTGQGNYNSPLHF	TGTGCCAGCAGTACCACGGGACAGGGGAATTATAATTCACCCCTCCACTTT
TRBD2	TRBV5-1	TRBJ2-1	few	CASSWLAGGIEQFF	TGCGCCAGCAGCTGGCTAGCGGGGGGGATTGAGCAGTTCTTC
TRBD1	TRBV7-9	TRBJ1-5	-	CASSSGTGVVGIQPQHF	TGTGCCAGCAGCTCAGGGACAGGGGTAGTGGGGATTCAGCCCCAGCATTTT
-	TRBV5-1	TRBJ1-2	-	CASSLSAEGGYGYTF	TGCGCCAGCAGCTTGTCGGCGGAGGGGGGCTATGGCTACACCTTC
TRBD2	TRBV3-1	TRBJ2-1	few	CASSQDGSGGALIPINEQFF	TGTGCCAGCAGCCAAGATGGAAGCGGGGGGGCCTTAATTCCTATAAATGAGCAGTTCTTC
TRBD2	TRBV12-3/TRBV12-4	TRBJ2-1	-	CASSSRLAVQFF	TGTGCCAGCAGTTCCCGACTAGCGGTACAGTTCTTC
TRBD1	TRBV27	TRBJ2-7	-	CASSFSEGDRAHEQYF	TGTGCCAGCAGTTTTTCGGAGGGGGACAGGGCCCACGAGCAGTACTTC
-	TRBV18	TRBJ2-7	once	CASSGLPYEQYF	TGTGCCAGCTCAGGACTTCCCTACGAGCAGTACTTC
TRBD1	TRBV6-8	TRBJ2-7	-	CASLEAGTGVYEQYF	TGTGCCAGCTTAGAGGCCGGGACAGGAGTGTACGAGCAGTACTTC
-	TRBV12-3/TRBV12-4	TRBJ1-6	few	CASSFGTGQHNSPLHF	TGTGCCAGCAGTTTTGGGACCGGACAGCATAATTCACCCCTCCACTTT
-	TRBV12-5	TRBJ2-7	few	CASGLVAGEQYF	TGTGCTAGTGGTTTGGTGGCGGGCGAGCAGTACTTC
-	TRBV4-1	TRBJ1-2	few	CASSQDFGNGYTF	TGCGCCAGCAGCCAAGATTTCGGTAATGGCTACACCTTC
-	TRBV27	TRBJ1-5	-	CASSLEGGKTQPQHF	TGTGCCAGCAGTTTAGAGGGGGGCAAGACTCAGCCCCAGCATTTT
-	TRBV19	TRBJ2-3	-	CASSPREYFTDTQYF	TGTGCCAGTAGCCCCCGCGAATACTTCACAGATACGCAGTATTTT